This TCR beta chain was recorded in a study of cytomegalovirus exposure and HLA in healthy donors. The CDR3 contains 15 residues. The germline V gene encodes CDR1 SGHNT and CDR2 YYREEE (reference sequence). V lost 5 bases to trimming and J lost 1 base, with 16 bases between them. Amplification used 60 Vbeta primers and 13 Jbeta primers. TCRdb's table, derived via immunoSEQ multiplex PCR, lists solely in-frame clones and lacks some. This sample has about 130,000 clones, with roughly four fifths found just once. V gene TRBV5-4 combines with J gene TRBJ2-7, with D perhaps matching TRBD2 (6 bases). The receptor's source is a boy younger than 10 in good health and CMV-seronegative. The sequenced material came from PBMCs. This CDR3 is CASSPPGGVSYEQYF. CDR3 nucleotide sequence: TGTGCCAGCAGTCCCCCGGGCGGGGTTTCCTACGAGCAGTACTTC.